This T cell receptor beta chain was recorded in a study of T cell responses to AZD1222 COVID-19 vaccine. Worth noting for this clone: Its antigen is unknown.

Germline V gene data show CDR1 as SGHTA and CDR2 as FQGNSA. The CDR3 runs to 15 residues. Trimming took off 2 bases at V and 5 bases at J, with 13 bases between the two ends. Overall study results and limits: Baseline serology detected seropositivity in only a handful of AZD1222 recipients. Once two AZD1222 doses were given, Spike-specific TCR breadth and depth went up.

Profiled with immunoSEQ multiplex PCR; TCRdb holds only in-frame clones, not every one. The table lists 120,000 or so clones, about 89% of them singletons, with approximately 27% in the top ten. The TCR was taken from an adult in good health. The sample in question was peripheral blood, obtained on day 0 of AZD1222 vaccination. The genes are TRBV7-2 and TRBJ2-4; maybe TRBD1 (5 bases). The CDR3 DNA follows: TGTGCCAGCAGCTTAATGACAGCTTTACAAAACATTCAGTACTTC. Its translation is CASSLMTALQNIQYF. Full variable domain (rest looked up from reference TRBV7-2 and TRBJ2-4): GAGVSQSPSNKVTEKGKDVELRCDPISGHTALYWYRQSLGQGLEFLIYFQGNSAPDKSGLPSDRFSAERTGGSVSTLTIQRTQQEDSAVYLCASSLMTALQNIQYFGAGTRLSVL.